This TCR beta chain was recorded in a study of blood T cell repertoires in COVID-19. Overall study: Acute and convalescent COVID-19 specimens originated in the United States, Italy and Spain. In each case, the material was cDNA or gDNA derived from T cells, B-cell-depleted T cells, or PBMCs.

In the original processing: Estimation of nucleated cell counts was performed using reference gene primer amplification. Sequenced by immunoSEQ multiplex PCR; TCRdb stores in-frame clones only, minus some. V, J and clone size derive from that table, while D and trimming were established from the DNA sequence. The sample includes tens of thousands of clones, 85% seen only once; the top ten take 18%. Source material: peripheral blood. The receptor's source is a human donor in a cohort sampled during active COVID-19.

The CDR3 sequence: CASSRTGVRAYEQYF. In DNA, the CDR3 is TGTGCCAGCAGTCGGACAGGGGTTAGGGCCTACGAGCAGTACTTC. The chain couples TRBV6-5 to TRBJ2-7; TRBD1 matches at 9 bases. The CDR3 runs to 15 residues. Germline assignment: CDR1 MNHEY and CDR2 SVGAGI. With 5 bases clipped from V and 2 bases from J, the junction kept 7 bases outside the gene matches.